The 8 T cell receptor beta chains given below trace back to one sample, sequenced in a study of T cells in Graves' hyperthyroidism and ophthalmopathy. Amplification of TCR beta CDR3 regions was performed using RNA transcripts as template. Carried out on the TCR CDR3, a first-round RT-PCR used the HTBI primer set. Via MiXCR, TCRdb re-called the multiplex PCR reads, giving one row per CDR3 protein. The sample holds some 800,000 distinct CDR3 sequences; 38% are singletons and the top ten take about 9%. Sequenced: blood. The source of these receptors is a man aged 18 to 30 with Graves' hyperthyroidism.

The sample holds many counts of this clonotype. V is TRBV2 and J is TRBJ1-1; D is uncertain. The ends were cut back, 6 bases at V and 8 bases at J, with 4 bases in the middle. The CDR3 is 9 amino acids. Germline V gene lookup returns CDR1 SNHLY and CDR2 FYNNEI. The CDR3, as DNA: TGTGCCAGCAGCTTAGAAGCTTTCTTT. Translating gives CASSLEAFF.

This chain links TRBV9 with TRBJ2-7, with D possibly matching TRBD1 (5 bases). The CDR3 runs 12 residues. CDR1 SGDLS and CDR2 YYNGEE come from the germline V gene. V lost 7 bases to trimming and J lost 3 bases, with 11 bases between them. As DNA, the CDR3 is TGTGCCAGCTCGCAGGGTTACTACGAGCAGTACTTC. As protein: CASSQGYYEQYF.

This clonotype showed up just a few times. V usage is TRBV6-5 and J usage is TRBJ2-2; D not resolved. The CDR3 extends over 12 amino acids. V was trimmed by 5 bases and J by 6 bases, leaving 7 bases between them. The germline V gene has CDR1 MNHEY and CDR2 SVGAGI. The CDR3 reads CASSQPAGELFF. CDR3 bases: TGTGCCAGCAGTCAACCAGCCGGGGAGCTGTTTTTT.

This rearrangement joins TRBV10-3 to TRBJ1-1; 11 bases are shared with TRBD1. Per the germline V gene, CDR1 is ENHRY and CDR2 is SYGVKD. V lost 10 bases and J lost 0; bases outside the gene matches: 10. This CDR3 is 16 amino acids long. The CDR3 reads CASRGQGDLLNTEAFF. In DNA, the CDR3 is TGTGCCAGCAGGGGACAGGGGGACCTATTGAACACTGAAGCTTTCTTT.

This clonotype was seen at least ten times. DNA of the CDR3: TGTGCCAGCAGCTTAGGTGTTGGAGCTTTCTTT. This gives the protein CASSLGVGAFF. This chain connects TRBV7-9 to TRBJ1-1, with D unclear. The CDR3 has 11 residues. CDR1 is SEHNR and CDR2 is FQNEAQ in the germline V gene (reference sequence). V was cut by 1 base and J by 10 bases, with 7 bases left in between.

This clonotype was picked up a small number of times. The chain uses TRBV7-2 and TRBJ2-5; 12 bases agree with TRBD2. Germline values: CDR1 SGHTA, CDR2 FQGNSA. There are 14 residues in the CDR3. The ends lost 3 bases at V and 5 bases at J; junction bases unmatched: 1. CDR3 in amino acids: CASSLGTSGETQYF. CDR3 bases: TGTGCCAGCAGCTTGGGGACTAGCGGGGAGACCCAGTACTTC. The full variable domain, in which reference TRBV7-2 and TRBJ2-5 provide the parts outside the CDR3, is GAGVSQSPSNKVTEKGKDVELRCDPISGHTALYWYRQSLGQGLEFLIYFQGNSAPDKSGLPSDRFSAERTGGSVSTLTIQRTQQEDSAVYLCASSLGTSGETQYFGPGTRLLVL.

About this clonotype: Given the absence of the conserved phenylalanine or tryptophan at the CDR3 end, a read error is likely. The DNA is left out, because the CDR3 cannot be placed on it with certainty; the CDR3 is given as TCRdb lists it. V and J are TRBV7-9 and TRBJ2-2; the table's D call, TRBD1, was not checked against the DNA. Germline assignment: CDR1 SEHNR and CDR2 FQNEAQ (reference sequence). The CDR3 totals 9 residues, both ends included. The CDR3 spells CASSRADRG.

This clonotype was counted once. A clone one base away is much larger, so this may be a read error. V is TRBV7-2 and J is TRBJ1-2, with 7 positions matching TRBD1. Germline CDR1 SGHTA, CDR2 FQGNSA. CDR3 length: 14 amino acids. CDR3 nucleotides: TGCGCCAGCAGCCTAGATCCCGGGACAGATGGCTACACCTTC. Protein product: CASSLDPGTDGYTF.